These 28 T cell receptor beta chains were all obtained from the same sample, sequenced in a study of blood T cell repertoires in COVID-19. Sequenced by immunoSEQ multiplex PCR; TCRdb stores in-frame clones only, minus some. The sample consists of over 200,000 clones, about three quarters of them appearing once. Sequencing used peripheral blood. Every receptor here comes from a woman aged 80 or older with acute or convalescent COVID-19.

This rearrangement joins TRBV24-1 to TRBJ2-1; 10 nucleotides line up with TRBD2. Germline assignment: CDR1 KGHDR and CDR2 SFDVKD. This CDR3 comprises 14 residues. V lost 6 bases to trimming and J lost 8 bases; unmatched junction nucleotides: 6. CDR3 nucleotides: TGTGCCACCAGTTCTGCCCTAGCGGGGGATGAGCAGTTCTTC. The encoded protein is CATSSALAGDEQFF.

This CDR3 reads CASSLAGGLNEQYF. In nucleotides, the CDR3 is TGTGCCAGCAGCTTGGCCGGAGGGTTAAACGAGCAGTACTTC. The J gene is TRBJ2-7, the V gene TRBV5-4; the D gene is possibly TRBD2 (6 bases). The V and J ends lost 0 bases and 5 bases respectively, with 12 bases between them. Per germline, CDR1 SGHNT and CDR2 YYREEE (reference sequence). The CDR3 covers 14 residues.

The genes are TRBV15 and TRBJ1-5, with 8 nucleotides matching TRBD1. Germline values: CDR1 LNHNV, CDR2 YYDKDF (reference sequence). Unmatched junction bases numbered 5, after V lost 4 bases and J lost 3 bases. This CDR3 contains 15 residues. In DNA, the CDR3 is TGTGCCACCAGCAATGGACAGGGAAACAATCAGCCCCAGCATTTT. Translated, it gives CATSNGQGNNQPQHF.

The genes are TRBV9 and TRBJ2-1; D perhaps matches TRBD1 (6 bases). The CDR3 length is 14 residues. The V gene lost 3 bases and the J gene lost 4 bases, with 11 bases spanning the gap. The germline CDR1 and CDR2 sequences are SGDLS and YYNGEE. DNA of the CDR3: TGTGCCAGCAGCGAGGGGGACCGTTACAATGAGCAGTTCTTC. Translation gives CASSEGDRYNEQFF. Looking up the rest from reference TRBV9 and TRBJ2-1 gives the full variable domain: DSGVTQTPKHLITATGQRVTLRCSPRSGDLSVYWYQQSLDQGLQFLIQYYNGEERAKGNILERFSAQQFPDLHSELNLSSLELGDSALYFCASSEGDRYNEQFFGPGTRLTVL.

The rearrangement links TRBV5-1 to TRBJ2-3; 15 positions agree with TRBD2. The CDR3 extends over 17 amino acids. Germline lookup yields CDR1 SGHRS and CDR2 YFSETQ. Unmatched junction bases numbered 5, after V lost 6 bases and J lost 0 bases. In DNA form, the CDR3 reads TGCGCCAGCAACCTGGGACTAGCGGGGGGAAGCACAGATACGCAGTATTTT. It codes for CASNLGLAGGSTDTQYF.

The CDR3 loop reads CASTGTGGRRYGYTF. The CDR3, as DNA: TGTGCCAGCACCGGAACAGGGGGCAGGCGCTATGGCTACACCTTC. This chain connects TRBV6-5 to TRBJ1-2; TRBD1 agrees at 9 bases. The CDR3 is 15 residues long. Per germline, CDR1 MNHEY and CDR2 SVGAGI. V was clipped by 7 bases and J by 4 bases; unmatched bases: 10.

The V and J genes are TRBV3-1 (or the pseudogene TRBV3-2) and TRBJ2-1; a weak D match, TRBD1 (5 bases). Germline-derived CDR1 and CDR2 are LGHDT and YNNKEL (reference sequence). V was shortened by 2 bases and J by 5 bases, with 10 bases between the two germline ends. The CDR3 is 14 residues long. DNA of the CDR3: TGTGCCAGCAGCCAAAGACAGAAAAACAATGAGCAGTTCTTC. Its protein product is CASSQRQKNNEQFF.

This clone was seen only a few times. The chain recombines TRBV9 with TRBJ2-7; 7 bases align to TRBD1. Per germline, CDR1 SGDLS and CDR2 YYNGEE. This CDR3 spans 14 amino acids. With V trimmed by 0 bases and J by 7 bases, 7 bases remained unmatched. The DNA for the CDR3 is TGTGCCAGCAGCGTAGGACAGGGCGTAAGGGAGCAGTACTTC. It is translated as CASSVGQGVREQYF.

This chain connects TRBV9 to TRBJ2-5, with 7 bases fitting TRBD2. V dropped 0 bases and J dropped 2; count of bases not matched to a gene: 4. This CDR3 has 15 amino acids. The germline V gene has CDR1 SGDLS and CDR2 YYNGEE. CDR3 loop: CASSVGGGPQETQYF. CDR3 nucleotides: TGTGCCAGCAGCGTAGGGGGGGGACCTCAAGAGACCCAGTACTTC.

This chain uses TRBV3-1 (or the pseudogene TRBV3-2) with TRBJ2-1, with 9 bases fitting TRBD2. CDR3 size: 17 residues. The germline CDR1 and CDR2 sequences are LGHDT and YNNKEL (reference sequence). The V and J ends lost 2 bases and 7 bases, in that order; junction bases with no gene match: 12. For the CDR3, the DNA is TGTGCCAGCAGCCAATGGCTAGCGGGACTGCTCGGGAATGAGCAGTTCTTC. Protein: CASSQWLAGLLGNEQFF.

In regard to this clone: The sample has other DNA sequences that encode this CDR3 too. This chain connects TRBV27 to TRBJ2-5; no firm D call. The CDR3 covers 14 residues. Germline loops: CDR1 MNHEY, CDR2 SMNVEV (reference sequence). V lost 1 base and J 2 bases, leaving 8 bases between the germline ends. The CDR3 sequence: CASSLLARQETQYF. The CDR3 coding sequence is TGTGCCAGCAGTTTATTAGCACGGCAAGAGACCCAGTACTTC.

The sample holds one count of this clone. The V and J genes are TRBV10-1 and TRBJ2-7; D ambiguous. Germline V gene lookup returns CDR1 WNHNN and CDR2 SYGVQD (reference sequence). V was trimmed by 3 bases and J by 0 bases, leaving 6 bases between them. The CDR3 is 13 amino acids. For the CDR3, the DNA is TGCGCCAGCAGTGAAACTTCCTCCTACGAGCAGTACTTC. Its translation: CASSETSSYEQYF.

The V call is TRBV5-8, the J call TRBJ1-1; D may be TRBD1 (6 bases). The CDR3 contains 14 residues. Germline V gene sequence: CDR1 SGHTS, CDR2 YDEGEE. V shed 4 bases and J shed 5 bases, with 15 bases lying between them. CDR3 loop: CASSVKDSRTEAFF. The CDR3 region has the DNA TGTGCCAGCAGCGTAAAGGACAGTAGAACTGAAGCTTTCTTT.

V gene TRBV7-9 combines with J gene TRBJ1-1, with unresolved D. The CDR3 is made up of 15 amino acids. CDR1 is SEHNR, CDR2 FQNEAQ, per germline (reference sequence). Trimming took off 0 bases at V and 1 base at J, with 9 bases between the two ends. The CDR3 sequence: CASSLALQKNTEAFF. CDR3 coding DNA: TGTGCCAGCAGCTTAGCGCTACAGAAGAACACTGAAGCTTTCTTT.

This clone was seen a handful of times. The rearrangement uses TRBV5-4 and TRBJ2-2; 8 bases align to TRBD2. CDR1 and CDR2 (germline): SGHNT, YYREEE (reference sequence). V gave up 0 bases and J gave up 6 bases; unmatched junction bases: 1. The CDR3 runs 14 residues. CDR3 DNA sequence: TGTGCCAGCAGCTTGGCCGGGAGGGCCGGGGAGCTGTTTTTT. Protein product: CASSLAGRAGELFF.

The chain employs TRBV7-2 and TRBJ1-2; 7 positions agree with TRBD1. Germline assignment: CDR1 SGHTA and CDR2 FQGNSA. The CDR3 has 13 residues. V gave up 5 bases and J gave up 4 bases; unmatched junction bases: 4. CDR3 residues: CASSKGARYGYTF. The DNA of the CDR3 is TGTGCCAGCAGCAAGGGGGCGCGCTATGGCTACACCTTC.

This sequence joins TRBV5-1 and TRBJ2-7; TRBD1 is a possible D gene (6 bases). The CDR3 sequence is 13 residues long. Germline CDR1 is SGHRS and CDR2 is YFSETQ. Trimming took off 3 bases at V and 2 bases at J, with 9 bases between the two ends. In nucleotides, the CDR3 is TGCGCCAGCAGCTACGACAGGCCCTACGAGCAGTACTTC. Its protein is CASSYDRPYEQYF.

The rearrangement uses TRBV2 and TRBJ1-5, with 9 bases fitting TRBD1. The CDR3 runs to 13 residues. J lost 4 bases, V lost 7 bases, and 2 bases had no gene match. Germline-derived CDR1 and CDR2 are SNHLY and FYNNEI. The CDR3 coding sequence is TGTGCCAGCAAGGACAGGGGAAATCAGCCCCAGCATTTT. Its protein is CASKDRGNQPQHF.

This clone was seen a handful of times. The rearrangement joins TRBV7-2 to TRBJ2-5; 10 bases line up with TRBD2. Germline assignment: CDR1 SGHTA and CDR2 FQGNSA. CDR3 length: 14 amino acids. The trim removed 5 bases at V and 4 bases at J, leaving 4 bases unmatched. The CDR3 DNA is TGTGCCAGCAGCCCTTCTAGCGGGAGAGAGACCCAGTACTTC. Its protein is CASSPSSGRETQYF.

The chain carries TRBV29-1 and TRBJ2-1; D possibly corresponds to TRBD2 (6 bases). Trimming stripped 7 bases from V and 2 bases from J, with 15 bases between. The CDR3 runs to 14 residues. CDR1 SQVTM and CDR2 ANQGSEA come from the germline V gene. CDR3 in DNA: TGCAGCGGGGAAGGGGCGGGAACCTACAATGAGCAGTTCTTC. Residues: CSGEGAGTYNEQFF.

The chain links TRBV5-1 to TRBJ1-2, with a possible D match to TRBD1 (6 bases). Germline CDR1 is SGHRS and CDR2 is YFSETQ. CDR3 length equals 17 residues. Trimming took off 0 bases at V and 5 bases at J, with 20 bases between the two ends. The CDR3 sequence: CASSLDGGADTLYGYTF. In DNA, the CDR3 is TGCGCCAGCAGCTTGGATGGGGGGGCCGATACTCTTTATGGCTACACCTTC.

V gene TRBV19 combines with J gene TRBJ2-2; perhaps TRBD2 as D (5 bases). Germline V CDR1 and CDR2: LNHDA, SQIVND (reference sequence). Trimming cost V 5 bases and J 7 bases, with 11 bases left between them. There are 13 residues in the CDR3. CDR3 sequence: CASSPLRGGELFF. The CDR3, as DNA: TGTGCCAGTAGTCCCCTTCGGGGCGGGGAGCTGTTTTTT.

The V and J genes are TRBV10-3 and TRBJ1-5; 10 nucleotides line up with TRBD1. The V segment lost 10 bases and the J segment 4 bases; nucleotides outside the gene matches: 10. Germline CDR1 ENHRY, CDR2 SYGVKD. The CDR3 has 15 residues. The CDR3 sequence is CASEPGQGMNQPQHF. Here the CDR3 DNA reads TGTGCCAGCGAACCGGGACAGGGGATGAATCAGCCCCAGCATTTT.

This clone was observed once. The chain has TRBV19 and TRBJ2-1, with 12 bases lining up with TRBD2. The CDR3 covers 16 residues. Germline lookup yields CDR1 LNHDA and CDR2 SQIVND (reference sequence). V lost 10 bases and J lost 1; bases outside the gene matches: 8. CDR3 residues: CATTKTSGGSYNEQFF. DNA of the CDR3: TGTGCCACTACTAAGACTAGCGGGGGTTCCTACAATGAGCAGTTCTTC.

Worth noting for this clone: At one of its ends the junction is not consistent with the germline gene, which may arise from a read error. The genes are TRBV27 and TRBJ1-5; 10 bases align to TRBD1. This CDR3 region has 15 residues. CDR1 MNHEY and CDR2 SMNVEV come from the germline V gene (reference sequence). Here the CDR3 reads CASKASTGGKQPQHF. The CDR3 coding sequence is TGTGCCAGCAAAGCCTCGACAGGGGGCAAACAGCCCCAGCATTTT.

The V and J genes are TRBV12-5 and TRBJ1-6; 9 positions agree with TRBD1. Per the germline V gene, CDR1 is LGHNT and CDR2 is FRNRAP. Losses at the gene ends were 6 bases for V and 9 bases for J; bases not matched to a gene: 12. This CDR3 is 16 amino acids long. This CDR3 is CASGPTPGQGRSPLHF. CDR3 sequence (DNA): TGTGCTAGTGGACCGACACCGGGACAGGGTCGTTCACCCCTCCACTTT.

The J gene is TRBJ1-1, the V gene TRBV9, with TRBD1 matching over 7 bases. V was clipped by 0 bases and J by 1 base; unmatched bases: 3. The CDR3 consists of 15 residues. CDR1 is SGDLS and CDR2 is YYNGEE in the germline V gene. The CDR3 coding sequence is TGTGCCAGCAGCGTAGGAGGGGGCGGGAACACTGAAGCTTTCTTT. It encodes CASSVGGGGNTEAFF.

V usage is TRBV6-2 or TRBV6-3 and J usage is TRBJ2-5, with TRBD2 matching 8 bases. V lost 4 bases and J lost 1; bases outside the gene matches: 8. The CDR3 has 16 residues. From germline, CDR1 is MNHEY and CDR2 SVGEGT. In DNA, the CDR3 is TGTGCCAGCAGTTTAACGGGGGGGAACTTCCAAGAGACCCAGTACTTC. Translation gives CASSLTGGNFQETQYF.